A single sample is the source of the 7 T cell receptor beta chains below, sequenced in a study of OX40 agonist ivuxolimab in advanced cancers. The assay was immunoSEQ multiplex PCR, and TCRdb's table has in-frame clones only and misses some. The sample lists 50,000 to 65,000 clones; 88% were seen once. The source was CD4+ or CD8+ T cells sorted from blood, collected in a trial of the OX40 agonist ivuxolimab. These TCRs come from an adult with an advanced solid tumor such as melanoma, head and neck, liver or kidney cancer.

Remarks on this clone: Other DNA sequences in the same sample also yield this CDR3. The chain is built from TRBV7-6 and TRBJ1-3; the D is unclear. In germline, CDR1 is SGHVS, CDR2 FNYEAQ. The CDR3 is made up of 15 amino acids. Trimming removed 0 bases at V and 0 bases at J, with 6 bases between. CDR3 nucleotide sequence: TGTGCCAGCAGCTTAGCAGGATTCTCTGGAAACACCATATATTTT. It specifies CASSLAGFSGNTIYF.

The V and J genes are TRBV6-6 and TRBJ1-2; D remains ambiguous. The V end lost 0 bases, the J end lost 0 bases, and 8 bases lay between the germline ends. The CDR3 contains 15 residues. Germline V CDR1 and CDR2: MNHNY, SVGAGI (reference sequence). CDR3 protein: CASSYSITTNYGYTF. The DNA for the CDR3 is TGTGCCAGCAGTTACTCGATTACAACTAACTATGGCTACACCTTC.

This rearrangement joins TRBV28 to TRBJ1-2; 7 bases are shared with TRBD1. The CDR3 has 15 residues. J gave up 3 bases and V 4 bases, and 8 bases lay outside the gene matches. Germline V gene lookup returns CDR1 MDHEN and CDR2 SYDVKM. CDR3 amino acids: CASSSPGTADYGYTF. DNA for the CDR3: TGTGCCAGCAGTTCACCCGGGACAGCGGACTATGGCTACACCTTC.

Remarks on this clone: One junction end disagrees with the germline gene, perhaps due to a read error. The chain joins TRBV7-7 to TRBJ2-3; 8 bases match TRBD1. The CDR3 totals 15 residues. CDR1 and CDR2 (germline): SSHAT, FNYEAQ (reference sequence). The CDR3 DNA reads TGTGCTAGCAGCCTAGGACAGGGAAGCACAGATACGCAGTATTTT. Translating it yields CASSLGQGSTDTQYF.

This chain uses TRBV7-2 with TRBJ2-5; D perhaps matches TRBD1 (5 bases). Germline lookup yields CDR1 SGHTA and CDR2 FQGNSA. The CDR3 spans 16 residues. V was shortened by 4 bases and J by 4 bases, with 19 bases between the two germline ends. CDR3 DNA sequence: TGTGCCAGCAGCTCATCAGGGTCCGTGGGTGGAGAGACCCAGTACTTC. This codes for CASSSSGSVGGETQYF.

The rearrangement links TRBV30 to TRBJ2-3; TRBD1 is a possible D gene (5 bases). The CDR3 is made up of 13 amino acids. Germline-derived CDR1 and CDR2 are GTSNPN and SVGIG (reference sequence). Trimming left V 3 bases short and J 3 bases short, with 10 bases between. CDR3 sequence (DNA): TGTGCCTGGAGCACACGACAGACAGATACGCAGTATTTT. Translated: CAWSTRQTDTQYF.

The gene calls are TRBV6-6 and TRBJ1-2; D might be TRBD1 (6 bases). Trimming pared 2 bases from V and 4 bases from J, leaving 17 bases between. The V gene's germline CDR1 is MNHNY and CDR2 SVGAGI (reference sequence). The CDR3 is made up of 16 amino acids. The CDR3 loop is CASSYPKGGPRYGYTF. The CDR3 DNA follows: TGTGCCAGCAGTTACCCTAAAGGGGGACCGCGCTATGGCTACACCTTC.